This T cell receptor (beta chain) was observed in a study of beta chain features in type 1 diabetes. Overall study findings and caveats: Since sequencing was performed on cDNA, cells with high TCR expression could be over-represented.

By way of CD45RO/CCR7/CD25/CD127/CD95/CD27, the CD4+ regulatory, stem cell-like memory, central memory and naive cells were sorted. Each of the sorted populations had a purity greater than 98%. Worth noting for this clone: As yet, its antigen is unknown.

CDR1 is GTSNPN and CDR2 is SVGIG in the germline V gene (reference sequence). The CDR3 has 13 residues. V trimming: 5 bases; J trimming: 2 bases; junction bases outside the gene matches: 5. As every portion of the isolated RNA was reverse transcribed, the sequencing read expressed TCRB transcripts. Naive, central memory and regulatory T cell samples averaged around 3.5 million immunoSEQ reads each. Sequenced by immunoSEQ multiplex PCR; TCRdb stores in-frame clones only, minus some. The sample holds roughly 330,000 clones, approximately 9.9% seen once. Sequenced sample: naive CD4+ T cells from blood. The V call is TRBV30, the J call TRBJ2-7, with TRBD1 matching 8 bases. The TCR comes from a woman in her twenties or thirties in good health. CDR3 DNA sequence: TGTGCCTGGGACAGGGGAGACCCCTACGAGCAGTACTTC. This translates into CAWDRGDPYEQYF.